The sequence of this T cell receptor (beta chain) was determined in a study of cytomegalovirus exposure and HLA in healthy donors. Study-level findings and limits: Some TCR beta chains (more than 150 of them) were listed as cytomegalovirus-associated. For most TCR beta V segments, an earlier analysis put the productive rate at about 87% or about 30% of the time. Reportedly, fewer N-insertions than the approximately 700-donor mean appeared in an Asian-associated ancestry cluster in a later analysis.

This clone has a handful of counts. The antigen is not known. 60 Vbeta and 13 Jbeta primers were used in PCR. Repertoires were generated with immunoSEQ multiplex PCR, while TCRdb's copy carries only in-frame clones and drops some. Counted here are 97,000 or so clones, around 10% occurring once; the ten biggest clones make up just over 5%. The V gene's germline CDR1 is SGHTA and CDR2 FQGNSA. The ends were cut back, 2 bases at V and 4 bases at J, with 16 bases in the middle. CDR3 length: 16 amino acids. The receptor was derived from a man in his forties or fifties in good health and CMV-seropositive. The specimen sequenced was PBMCs. This sequence joins TRBV7-2 and TRBJ2-3; possibly TRBD2 for D (5 bases). The CDR3 reads CASSLLGLAAADTQYF. CDR3 bases: TGTGCCAGCAGCTTACTAGGGCTAGCAGCAGCAGATACGCAGTATTTT.